Detailed here is one T cell receptor (beta chain). V lost 2 bases and J 6 bases, leaving 14 bases between the germline ends. Looked up from germline, CDR1 is MDHEN and CDR2 is SYDVKM. This CDR3 is 14 amino acids long. The data belong to a study of T cell changes during pregnancy in multiple sclerosis. Sequencing was performed with immunoSEQ multiplex PCR; in TCRdb, only in-frame clones are kept and a portion is missing. The profile shows over 70,000 clones, about 93% of them singletons. The receptor comes from a female donor in good health, enrolled as a control in a pregnancy study. The sequences come from peripheral blood, collected in the first trimester of pregnancy. The rearrangement links TRBV28 to TRBJ2-7, with D tentatively TRBD2 (5 bases). The CDR3 spells CASSLRTDQSEQYF. CDR3 bases: TGTGCCAGCAGTTTAAGGACTGACCAGAGCGAGCAGTACTTC.